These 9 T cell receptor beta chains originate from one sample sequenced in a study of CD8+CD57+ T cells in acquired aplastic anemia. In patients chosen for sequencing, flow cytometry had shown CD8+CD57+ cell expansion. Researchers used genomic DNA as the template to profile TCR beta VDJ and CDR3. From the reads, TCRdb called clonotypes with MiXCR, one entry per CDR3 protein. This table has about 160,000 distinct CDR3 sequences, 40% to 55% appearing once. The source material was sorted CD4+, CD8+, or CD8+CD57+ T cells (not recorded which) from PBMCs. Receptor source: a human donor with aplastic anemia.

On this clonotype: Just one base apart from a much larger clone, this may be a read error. This chain's CDR3 is CASSVGTAHTAHSGNTIYF. The CDR3 region has the DNA TGTGCCAGTAGTGTCGGGACAGCCCATACTGCTCACTCTGGAAACACCATATATTTT. The genes are TRBV19 and TRBJ1-3; the match to TRBD1 covers 7 bases. The CDR3 covers 19 residues. Germline CDR1 is LNHDA and CDR2 is SQIVND (reference sequence). The V segment lost 5 bases and the J segment 0 bases; nucleotides outside the gene matches: 16.

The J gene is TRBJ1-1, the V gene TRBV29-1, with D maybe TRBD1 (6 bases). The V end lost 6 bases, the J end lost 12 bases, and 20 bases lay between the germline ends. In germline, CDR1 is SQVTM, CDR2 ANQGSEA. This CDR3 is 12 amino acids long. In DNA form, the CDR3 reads TGCAGCGTATTGGTAGGGACACGGACAACTTTCTTT. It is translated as CSVLVGTRTTFF. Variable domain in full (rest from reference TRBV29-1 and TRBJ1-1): SAVISQKPSRDICQRGTSLTIQCQVDSQVTMMFWYRQQPGQSLTLIATANQGSEATYESGFVIDKFPISRPNLTFSTLTVSNMSPEDSSIYLCSVLVGTRTTFFGQGTRLTVV.

This chain's CDR3 is CASSGPNVYGYTF. In nucleotides, the CDR3 is TGTGCCAGCAGCGGTCCCAACGTTTATGGCTACACCTTC. V gene TRBV7-9 combines with J gene TRBJ1-2; D remains ambiguous. The V and J ends lost 5 bases and 5 bases respectively, with 12 bases between them. The germline gives CDR1 SEHNR, CDR2 FQNEAQ (reference sequence). The CDR3 consists of 13 residues. Based on the CDR3 plus reference TRBV7-9 and TRBJ1-2, the full variable domain is DTGVSQNPRHKITKRGQNVTFRCDPISEHNRLYWYRQTLGQGPEFLTYFQNEAQLEKSRLLSDRFSAERPKGSFSTLEIQRTEQGDSAMYLCASSGPNVYGYTFGSGTRLTVV.

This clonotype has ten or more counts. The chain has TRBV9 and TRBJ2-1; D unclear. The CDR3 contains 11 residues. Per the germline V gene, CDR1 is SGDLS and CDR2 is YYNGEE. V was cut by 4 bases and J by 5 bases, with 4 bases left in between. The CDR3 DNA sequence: TGTGCCAGCAGCTCGGACAATGAGCAGTTCTTC. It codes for CASSSDNEQFF. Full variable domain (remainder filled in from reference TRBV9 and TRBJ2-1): DSGVTQTPKHLITATGQRVTLRCSPRSGDLSVYWYQQSLDQGLQFLIQYYNGEERAKGNILERFSAQQFPDLHSELNLSSLELGDSALYFCASSSDNEQFFGPGTRLTVL.

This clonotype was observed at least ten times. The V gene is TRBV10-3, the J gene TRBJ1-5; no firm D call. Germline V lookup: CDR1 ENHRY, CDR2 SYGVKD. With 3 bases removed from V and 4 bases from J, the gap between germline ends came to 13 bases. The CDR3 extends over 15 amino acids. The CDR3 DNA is TGTGCCATCAGTGACAGCGACATTCTTAATCAGCCCCAGCATTTT. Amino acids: CAISDSDILNQPQHF.

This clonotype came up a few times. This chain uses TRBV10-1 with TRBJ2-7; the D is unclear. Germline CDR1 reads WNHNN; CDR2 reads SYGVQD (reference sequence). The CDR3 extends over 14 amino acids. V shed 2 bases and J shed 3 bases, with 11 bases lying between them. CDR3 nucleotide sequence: TGCGCCAGCAGTGAGGGAAGAATTGGCTACGAGCAGTACTTC. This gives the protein CASSEGRIGYEQYF.

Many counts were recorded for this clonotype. CDR3 sequence: CASSLPGDGEYGYTF. The CDR3 DNA follows: TGCGCCAGCAGCCTCCCAGGGGACGGTGAATATGGCTACACCTTC. The chain carries TRBV4-1 and TRBJ1-2; possibly TRBD1 for D (6 bases). Trimming took 4 bases from V and 5 from J, leaving 17 bases between them. The germline V gene has CDR1 MGHRA and CDR2 YSYEKL. CDR3 length equals 15 residues.

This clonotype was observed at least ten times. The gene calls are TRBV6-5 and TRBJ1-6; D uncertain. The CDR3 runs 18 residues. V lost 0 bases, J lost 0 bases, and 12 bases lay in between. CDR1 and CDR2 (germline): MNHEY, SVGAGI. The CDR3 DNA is TGTGCCAGCAGTTACTCGAGCGGCGAGAGCTCCTATAATTCACCCCTCCACTTT. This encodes CASSYSSGESSYNSPLHF.

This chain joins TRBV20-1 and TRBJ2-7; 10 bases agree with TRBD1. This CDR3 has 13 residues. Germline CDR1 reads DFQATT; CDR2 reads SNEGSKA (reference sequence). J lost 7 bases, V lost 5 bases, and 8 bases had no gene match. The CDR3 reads CSAGRQGAVEQYF. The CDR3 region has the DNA TGCAGTGCTGGCAGACAGGGGGCGGTTGAGCAGTACTTC.